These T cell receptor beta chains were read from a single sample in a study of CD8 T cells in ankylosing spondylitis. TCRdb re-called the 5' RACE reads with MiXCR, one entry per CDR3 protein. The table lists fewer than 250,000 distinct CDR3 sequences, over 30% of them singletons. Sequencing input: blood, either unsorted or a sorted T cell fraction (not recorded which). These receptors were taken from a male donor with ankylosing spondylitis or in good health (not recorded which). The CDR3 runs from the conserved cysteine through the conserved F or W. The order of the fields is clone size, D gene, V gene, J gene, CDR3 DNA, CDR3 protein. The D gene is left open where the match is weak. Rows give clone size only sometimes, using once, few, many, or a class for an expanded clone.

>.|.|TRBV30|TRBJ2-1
TGTGCCTGGAGTTTGGGGTGGAACAATGAGCAGTTCTTC
CAWSLGWNNEQFF
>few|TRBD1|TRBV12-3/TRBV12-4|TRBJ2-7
TGTGCCAGCAGCCCCGGGACAGGGGGGAACGAGCAGTACTTC
CASSPGTGGNEQYF
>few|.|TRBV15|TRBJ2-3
TGTGCCACCAGCAGAGTTAAGTTAAGCACAGATACGCAGTATTTT
CATSRVKLSTDTQYF
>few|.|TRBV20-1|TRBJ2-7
TGCAGTGCCCGGTGGGAGGTCCTTCCTTACTTC
CSARWEVLPYF
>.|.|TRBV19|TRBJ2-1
TGTGCCAGCAGGGGTATTGACAATGAGCAGTTCTTC
CASRGIDNEQFF
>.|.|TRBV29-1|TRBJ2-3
TGCAGCGTTGAAGGCTGGTATATTACAAACACAGATACGCAGTATTTT
CSVEGWYITNTDTQYF
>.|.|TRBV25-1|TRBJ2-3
TGTGCCAGTGGACTTAGATCGGCAGATACGCAGTATTTT
CASGLRSADTQYF
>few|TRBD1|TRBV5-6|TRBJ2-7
TGTGCCAGCAGCTTGGGGAGTTGGGACAGTCGCTACGAGCAGTACTTC
CASSLGSWDSRYEQYF
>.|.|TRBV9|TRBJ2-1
TGTGCCAGCAGCGTCGAAGTCTTATCCTACAATGAGCAGTTCTTC
CASSVEVLSYNEQFF
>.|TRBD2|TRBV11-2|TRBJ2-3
TGTGCCAGCAGCTTAGGACTGGGACTAGCGGGGGGAAGCACAGATACGCAGTATTTT
CASSLGLGLAGGSTDTQYF